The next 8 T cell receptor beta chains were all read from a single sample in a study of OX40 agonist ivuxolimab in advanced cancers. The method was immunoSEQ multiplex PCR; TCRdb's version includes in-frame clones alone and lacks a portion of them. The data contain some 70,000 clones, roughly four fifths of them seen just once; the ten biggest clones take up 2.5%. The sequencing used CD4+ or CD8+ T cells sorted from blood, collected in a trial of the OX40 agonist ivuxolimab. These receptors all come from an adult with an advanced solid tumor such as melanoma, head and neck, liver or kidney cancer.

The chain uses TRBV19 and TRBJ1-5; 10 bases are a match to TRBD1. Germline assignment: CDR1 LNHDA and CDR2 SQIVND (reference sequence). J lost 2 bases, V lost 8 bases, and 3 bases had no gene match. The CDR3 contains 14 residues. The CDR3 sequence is CASAGTGGNQPQHF. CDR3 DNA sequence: TGTGCCAGTGCCGGGACAGGGGGCAATCAGCCCCAGCATTTT.

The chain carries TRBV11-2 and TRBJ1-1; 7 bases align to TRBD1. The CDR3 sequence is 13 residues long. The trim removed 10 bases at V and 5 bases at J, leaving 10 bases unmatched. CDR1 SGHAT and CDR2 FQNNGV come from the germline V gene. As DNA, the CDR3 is TGTGCCACCTATCGACCAGGGGGTACTGAAGCTTTCTTT. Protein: CATYRPGGTEAFF. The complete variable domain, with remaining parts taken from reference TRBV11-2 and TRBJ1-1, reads EAGVAQSPRYKIIEKRQSVAFWCNPISGHATLYWYQQILGQGPKLLIQFQNNGVVDDSQLPKDRFSAERLKGVDSTLKIQPAKLEDSAVYLCATYRPGGTEAFFGQGTRLTVV.

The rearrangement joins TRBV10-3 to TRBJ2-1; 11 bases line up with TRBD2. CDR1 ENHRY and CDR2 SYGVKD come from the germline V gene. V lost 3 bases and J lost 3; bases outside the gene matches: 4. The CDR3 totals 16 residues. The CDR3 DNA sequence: TGTGCCATCAGTGAATCGACTAGCGGGAACTACAATGAGCAGTTCTTC. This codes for CAISESTSGNYNEQFF.

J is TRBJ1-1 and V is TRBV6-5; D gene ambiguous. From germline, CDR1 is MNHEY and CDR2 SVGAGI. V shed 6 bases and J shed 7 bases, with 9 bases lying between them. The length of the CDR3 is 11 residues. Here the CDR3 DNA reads TGTGCCAGCAGCGACGGAATTGAAGCTTTCTTT. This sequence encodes CASSDGIEAFF.

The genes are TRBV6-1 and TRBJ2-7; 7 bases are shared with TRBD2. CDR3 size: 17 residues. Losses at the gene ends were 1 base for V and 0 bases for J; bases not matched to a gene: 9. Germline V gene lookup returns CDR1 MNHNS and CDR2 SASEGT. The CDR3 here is CASSEGGSGLSSYEQYF. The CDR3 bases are TGTGCCAGCAGTGAAGGCGGTAGCGGGCTTAGCTCCTACGAGCAGTACTTC.

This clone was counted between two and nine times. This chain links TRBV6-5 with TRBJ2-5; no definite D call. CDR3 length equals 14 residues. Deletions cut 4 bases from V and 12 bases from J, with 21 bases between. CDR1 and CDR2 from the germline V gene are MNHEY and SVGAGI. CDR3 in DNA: TGTGCCAGCAGTTCCCAGTCAACGTCCGGGTTCAAGTACTTC. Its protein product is CASSSQSTSGFKYF.

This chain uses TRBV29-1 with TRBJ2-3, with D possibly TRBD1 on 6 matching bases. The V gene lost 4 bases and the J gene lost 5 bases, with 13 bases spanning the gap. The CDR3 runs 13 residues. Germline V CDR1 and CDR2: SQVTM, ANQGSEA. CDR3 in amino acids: CSVAKIQGDTQYF. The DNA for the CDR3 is TGCAGCGTTGCAAAGATACAGGGAGATACGCAGTATTTT.

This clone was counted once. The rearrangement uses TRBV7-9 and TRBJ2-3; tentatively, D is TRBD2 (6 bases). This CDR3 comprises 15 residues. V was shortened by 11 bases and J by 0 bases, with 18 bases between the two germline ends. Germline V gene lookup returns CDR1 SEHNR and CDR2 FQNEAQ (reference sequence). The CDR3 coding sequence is TGTGCCGGGTGGAGGGGTTTAGGGAGCACAGATACGCAGTATTTT. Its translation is CAGWRGLGSTDTQYF.